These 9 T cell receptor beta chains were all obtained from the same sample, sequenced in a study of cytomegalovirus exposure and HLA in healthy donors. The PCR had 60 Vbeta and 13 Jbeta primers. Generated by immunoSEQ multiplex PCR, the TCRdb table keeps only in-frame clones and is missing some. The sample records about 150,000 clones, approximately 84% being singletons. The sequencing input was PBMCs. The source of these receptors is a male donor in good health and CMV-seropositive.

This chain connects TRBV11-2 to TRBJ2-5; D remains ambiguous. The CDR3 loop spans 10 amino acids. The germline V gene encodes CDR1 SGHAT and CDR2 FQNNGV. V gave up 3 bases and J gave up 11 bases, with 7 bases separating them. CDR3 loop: CASSLKEQYF. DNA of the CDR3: TGTGCCAGCAGCTTGAAGGAGCAGTACTTC.

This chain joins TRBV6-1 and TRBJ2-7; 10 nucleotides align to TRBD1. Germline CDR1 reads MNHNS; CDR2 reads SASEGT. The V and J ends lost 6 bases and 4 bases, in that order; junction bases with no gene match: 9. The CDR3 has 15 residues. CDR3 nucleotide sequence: TGTGCCAGCAGACCCTCCTGGGGACAGGGGTACGAGCAGTACTTC. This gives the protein CASRPSWGQGYEQYF.

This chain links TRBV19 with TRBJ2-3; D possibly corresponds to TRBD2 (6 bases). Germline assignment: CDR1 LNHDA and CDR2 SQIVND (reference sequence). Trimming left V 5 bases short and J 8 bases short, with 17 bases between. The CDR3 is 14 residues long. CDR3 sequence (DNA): TGTGCCAGTAGTGAGGGAGGTTTCAAAGGTACGCAGTATTTT. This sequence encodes CASSEGGFKGTQYF.

In nucleotides, the CDR3 is TGTGCCAGCAGTTTATTTTCCCAGGCCTCCGAGCAGTACTTC. It translates to CASSLFSQASEQYF. The J gene is TRBJ2-5, the V gene TRBV27; no firm D call. The DNA end is a closer match to TRBJ2-7, so the J assignment may be wrong. Looked up from germline, CDR1 is MNHEY and CDR2 is SMNVEV (reference sequence). The CDR3 runs 14 residues.

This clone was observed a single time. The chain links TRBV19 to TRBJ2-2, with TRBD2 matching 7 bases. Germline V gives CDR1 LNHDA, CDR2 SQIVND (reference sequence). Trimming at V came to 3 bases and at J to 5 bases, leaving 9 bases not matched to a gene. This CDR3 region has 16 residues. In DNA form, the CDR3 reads TGTGCCAGTAGTATCCCCCCAGGAGCGGGAACCGGGGAGCTGTTTTTT. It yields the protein CASSIPPGAGTGELFF.

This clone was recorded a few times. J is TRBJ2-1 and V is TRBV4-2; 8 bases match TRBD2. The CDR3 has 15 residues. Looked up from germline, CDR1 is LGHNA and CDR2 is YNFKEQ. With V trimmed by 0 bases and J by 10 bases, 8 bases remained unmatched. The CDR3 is CASSQDTALAGEQFF. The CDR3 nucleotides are TGTGCCAGCAGCCAAGATACGGCTTTAGCGGGAGAGCAGTTCTTC.

The CDR3 DNA follows: TGTGCCAGCAGACCGCTGGGCTTGCAGGGCTACACCTTC. Its translation is CASRPLGLQGYTF. The chain has TRBV2 and TRBJ1-2; D is ambiguous. Trimming pared 6 bases from V and 8 bases from J, leaving 16 bases between. The CDR3 sequence is 13 residues long. The germline CDR1 and CDR2 sequences are SNHLY and FYNNEI.

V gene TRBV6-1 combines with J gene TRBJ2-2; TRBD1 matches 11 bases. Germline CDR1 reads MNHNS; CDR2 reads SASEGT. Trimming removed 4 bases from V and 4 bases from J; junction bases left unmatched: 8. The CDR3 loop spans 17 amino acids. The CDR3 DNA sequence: TGTGCCAGCAGTGCTTTAGCCGGGACAGGGGGCACCGGGGAGCTGTTTTTT. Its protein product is CASSALAGTGGTGELFF.

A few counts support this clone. The CDR3 coding sequence is TGTGCCTGGAGCCAAGACACCTACGAGCAGTACTTC. Protein product: CAWSQDTYEQYF. This chain links TRBV30 with TRBJ2-7; D is ambiguous. V gave up 3 bases and J gave up 2 bases, with 8 bases separating them. The CDR3 extends over 12 amino acids. CDR1 and CDR2 from the germline V gene are GTSNPN and SVGIG (reference sequence).